Below are 8 T cell receptor beta chains sequenced from a single sample in a study of Ad26.COV2.S vaccination and SARS-CoV-2 variants. Specified treatment: some 19 received Ad26.COV2.S at low or high dose, single or two shots; several received placebo; per-sample allocation not given. Samples analyzed were those drawn on day 63 after the first vaccine or placebo injection. Some clones are missing from TCRdb's copy, which holds only in-frame ones; the method was immunoSEQ multiplex PCR. The table lists approximately 410,000 clones, around 92% of them singletons, with approximately 1.6% in the top ten. Specimen: peripheral blood, collected in a trial of Ad26.COV2.S vaccine versus placebo. The receptors originated from a person aged 18-60 years who received the Ad26.COV2.S COVID-19 vaccine or a placebo.

J is TRBJ2-1 and V is TRBV27; 7 bases line up with TRBD2. CDR1 and CDR2 (germline): MNHEY, SMNVEV (reference sequence). The CDR3 is made up of 12 amino acids. V was clipped by 3 bases and J by 15 bases; unmatched bases: 8. CDR3: CASSLGSGLRFF. Here the CDR3 DNA reads TGTGCCAGCAGTTTGGGTTCGGGACTAAGGTTCTTC.

On this clone: This CDR3 is also generated by other DNA sequences in the sample. The rearrangement uses TRBV28 and TRBJ2-7; D is undetermined. CDR1 is MDHEN and CDR2 is SYDVKM in the germline V gene. This CDR3 has 11 residues. Between the trimmed V and J ends, which lost 2 bases and 7 bases, there was a span of 6 bases. As DNA, the CDR3 is TGTGCCAGCAGTTTAAAATATGAGCAGTACTTC. Its protein is CASSLKYEQYF.

The J gene is TRBJ2-2, the V gene TRBV6-5, with D unresolved. In germline, CDR1 is MNHEY, CDR2 SVGAGI. The CDR3 loop spans 16 amino acids. The ends were cut back, 2 bases at V and 6 bases at J, with 16 bases in the middle. As DNA, the CDR3 is TGTGCCAGCAGTTACGAACCCATAGTAGTGTCCGGGGAGCTGTTTTTT. Protein sequence: CASSYEPIVVSGELFF.

This clone occurred once. The chain joins TRBV7-8 to TRBJ1-1; D gene ambiguous. The CDR3 has 16 residues. Germline assignment: CDR1 SGHVS and CDR2 FQNEAQ. V was trimmed by 0 bases and J by 1 base, leaving 12 bases between them. Here the CDR3 reads CASSLARLTSNTEAFF. CDR3 nucleotide sequence: TGTGCCAGCAGCTTAGCGCGGCTAACTTCGAACACTGAAGCTTTCTTT.

The genes are TRBV25-1 and TRBJ1-3; D unresolved. The CDR3 length is 14 residues. Germline V gives CDR1 MGHDK, CDR2 SYGVNS. With 4 bases removed from V and 2 bases from J, the gap between germline ends came to 9 bases. This chain's CDR3 is CASSGWEAGNTIYF. In DNA, the CDR3 is TGTGCCAGCAGTGGGTGGGAGGCTGGAAACACCATATATTTT.

This clone has just one count. This chain links TRBV19 with TRBJ2-7; D gene uncertain. V lost 8 bases to trimming and J lost 2 bases, with 16 bases between them. Germline lookup yields CDR1 LNHDA and CDR2 SQIVND (reference sequence). CDR3 size: 14 residues. This chain's CDR3 is CASGLSGLPYEQYF. The CDR3, as DNA: TGTGCCAGTGGCCTCTCAGGTTTACCCTACGAGCAGTACTTC.

This rearrangement joins TRBV3-1 (or the pseudogene TRBV3-2) to TRBJ1-1; 7 bases are a match to TRBD1. Germline values: CDR1 LGHDT, CDR2 YNNKEL (reference sequence). V gave up 6 bases and J gave up 8 bases; unmatched junction bases: 9. The CDR3 consists of 13 residues. CDR3: CASRRDSGKEAFF. The CDR3 DNA reads TGTGCCAGCAGGCGGGACAGTGGGAAGGAAGCTTTCTTT.

The CDR3 region is CASSLYDTTNEKLFF. CDR3 nucleotide sequence: TGTGCCAGCAGCTTGTACGATACAACTAATGAAAAACTGTTTTTT. The chain joins TRBV5-8 to TRBJ1-4, with D uncertain. Trimming stripped 1 base from V and 0 bases from J, with 7 bases between. Germline V gene data show CDR1 as SGHTS and CDR2 as YDEGEE. The CDR3 sequence is 15 residues long.